This T cell receptor (beta chain) was identified during a study of blood T cell repertoires in COVID-19 (TCRdb year 2020). With regard to the full study: The collaborator samples originated in the United States, Italy and Spain and spanned the acute and convalescent phases of COVID-19. HLA class I and class II types, where available, came from metadata supplied by the sample provider rather than from assay-based typing. The repertoires were made available in a free public database intended to serve as a resource for research on the immune response to SARS-CoV-2. The samples were drawn from the first 160 participants of the ongoing ImmuneRACE study and from some 1,300 subjects provided by 6 global collaborators. The prospective study material was composed of cDNA or gDNA derived from T cells, B-cell-depleted T cells, or PBMCs. A de-identified subject ID, COVID-19 status, age in years and sex were almost always included in the sample metadata. Deeply sampled blood TCRbeta repertoires from subjects exposed to, actively infected with, or recovered from COVID-19 were included in the dataset.

This clone was detected only a few times. This clone's antigen is unknown. No much larger clonotype is one base removed from it; base qualities were not supplied. V loses 3 bases of germline sequence and J loses 8 bases, and the interval between the two ends is 10 bases. Sequences DFQATT (CDR1) and SNEGSKA (CDR2) are obtained from the germline V gene (reference sequence). From the cysteine through the phenylalanine, the CDR3 covers 11 amino acids. CDR3 DNA only is kept here, 33 bases in frame from base 1. In Seattle, one collaborating source enrolled patients while the infection was active and tracked those patients longitudinally over the course of disease. Collaborating institutions collected whole blood in K2EDTA tubes following their own protocols. Collaborator samples were shipped for TCRbeta analysis as frozen whole blood, isolated PBMCs, or DNA extracted from either sample type. Summary of the overall study and its limitations: Clinical and demographic metadata were provided uncurated, with the amount varying by source and participant.

TCRbeta CDR3 regions were amplified from genomic DNA using the immunoSEQ Assay, a bias-controlled multiplex PCR. Per the authors' processing: Within the assay, amplification of reference gene primers was used to estimate how many nucleated cells each sample contained. To quantify the absolute abundance of each unique TCRbeta CDR3 rearrangement, sequence reads were collapsed and filtered. For each sample, productive Simpson clonality was calculated as the square root of Simpson's diversity index across productive rearrangements. The source is immuneACCESS, and TCRdb retained only in-frame sequences with V and J called. Part of the clones is not carried over; for the studies checked, unresolved V genes explain less than half of this, and the remainder is unexplained. V and J calls and clone size follow that table, whereas D and trimming were derived from the DNA. Counted in this sample were about 410,000 clones; around 91% of them appeared once. Roughly 1.6% of the sample belongs to the ten largest clones.

Sequencing was performed on peripheral blood. The sequence joins TRBV20-1 to TRBJ1-1; tentative D gene TRBD1, with 5 bases matching. The clonotype comes from a woman in her thirties or forties with COVID-19, enrolled during active disease. This receptor carries the CDR3 CSASRAGEAFF. The nucleotide sequence is given as TGCAGTGCTAGTAGGGCAGGGGAAGCTTTCTTT.